The sample holds a few counts of the clone carrying this TCR beta chain. Its specificity is not known. V was shortened by 4 bases and J by 5 bases, with 23 bases between the two germline ends. Per the germline V gene, CDR1 is SNHLY and CDR2 is FYNNEI. The CDR3 totals 17 residues. Synthesis of TCR cDNA relied on 5'RACE template switching, which attached a universal primer site and UMIs. One entry per CDR3 protein results from TCRdb running MiXCR on the 5' RACE reads. This sample has about 340,000 distinct CDR3 sequences, with under 5% found just once. This sample is drawn from a study of T cells after yellow fever vaccination. Findings and limits, study-wide: FACS-sorted repertoires could harbor abundant contaminating bulk-population clonotypes.

V and J are TRBV2 and TRBJ2-5; the D call may be TRBD1 or TRBD2 (6 bases each). Specimen: PBMCs, collected 5 days after the yellow fever booster vaccination. The sequence derives from a man between 18 and 29 years old who received the YFV17D yellow fever vaccine. CDR3 bases: TGTGCCAGCAGTGTCTCGTGGTCCTGGGGGGCCGAGGAGACCCAGTACTTC. This encodes CASSVSWSWGAEETQYF.